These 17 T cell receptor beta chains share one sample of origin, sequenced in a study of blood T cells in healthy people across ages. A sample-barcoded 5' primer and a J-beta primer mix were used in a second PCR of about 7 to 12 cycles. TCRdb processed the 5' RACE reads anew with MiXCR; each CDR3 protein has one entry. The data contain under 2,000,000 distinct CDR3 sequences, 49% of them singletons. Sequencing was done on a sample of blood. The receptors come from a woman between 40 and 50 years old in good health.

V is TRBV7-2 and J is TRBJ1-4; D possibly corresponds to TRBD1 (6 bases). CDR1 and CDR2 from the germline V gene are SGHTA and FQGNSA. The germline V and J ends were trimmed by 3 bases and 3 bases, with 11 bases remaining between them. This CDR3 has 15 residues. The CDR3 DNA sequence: TGTGCCAGCAGCTTCGGGGACACTTCTAATGAAAAACTGTTTTTT. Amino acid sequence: CASSFGDTSNEKLFF.

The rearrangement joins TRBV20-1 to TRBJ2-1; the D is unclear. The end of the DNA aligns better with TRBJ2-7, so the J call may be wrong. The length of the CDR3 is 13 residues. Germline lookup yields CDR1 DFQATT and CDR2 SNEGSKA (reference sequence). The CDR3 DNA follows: TGCAGTGCTAGAGTTTCAGCAACCTACGAGCAGTACTTC. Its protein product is CSARVSATYEQYF.

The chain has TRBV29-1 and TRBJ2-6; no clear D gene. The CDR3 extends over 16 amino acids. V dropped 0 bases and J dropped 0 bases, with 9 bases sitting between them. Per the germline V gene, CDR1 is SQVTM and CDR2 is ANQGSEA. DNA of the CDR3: TGCAGCGTTGAAGATAGGTCCCCCTCTGGGGCCAACGTCCTGACTTTC. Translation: CSVEDRSPSGANVLTF.

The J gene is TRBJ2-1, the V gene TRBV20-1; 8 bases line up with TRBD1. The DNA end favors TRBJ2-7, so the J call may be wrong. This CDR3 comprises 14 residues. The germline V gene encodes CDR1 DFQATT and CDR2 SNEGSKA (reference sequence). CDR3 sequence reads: CSARDRGPRNEQYF. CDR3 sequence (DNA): TGCAGTGCTAGAGACAGGGGGCCGCGCAATGAGCAGTACTTC.

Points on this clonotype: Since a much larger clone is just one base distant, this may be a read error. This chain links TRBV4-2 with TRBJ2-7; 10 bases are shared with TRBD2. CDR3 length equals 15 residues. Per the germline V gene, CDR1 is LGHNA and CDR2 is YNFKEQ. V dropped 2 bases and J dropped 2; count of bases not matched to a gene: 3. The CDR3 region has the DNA TGTGCCAGCAGCCAAACTAGCGGGGAGGCCTACGAGCAGTACTTC. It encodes CASSQTSGEAYEQYF.

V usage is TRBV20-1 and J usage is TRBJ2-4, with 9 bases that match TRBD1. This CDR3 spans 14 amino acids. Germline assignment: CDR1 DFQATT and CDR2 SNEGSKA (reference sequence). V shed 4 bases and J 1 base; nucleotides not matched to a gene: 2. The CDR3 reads CSANGQGAKNIQYF. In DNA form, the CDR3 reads TGCAGTGCTAACGGACAGGGGGCCAAAAACATTCAGTACTTC.

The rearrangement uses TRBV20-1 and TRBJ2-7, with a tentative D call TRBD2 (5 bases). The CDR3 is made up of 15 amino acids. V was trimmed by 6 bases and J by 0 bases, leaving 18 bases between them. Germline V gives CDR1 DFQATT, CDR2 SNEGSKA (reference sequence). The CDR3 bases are TGCAGTGCGCCTCTACCCTCGAGGGTCTCCTACGAGCAGTACTTC. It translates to CSAPLPSRVSYEQYF.

In nucleotides, the CDR3 is TGTGCCAGCAGTATACTTCAGGGGCCTGACACAGATACGCAGTATTTT. Protein: CASSILQGPDTDTQYF. This chain connects TRBV28 to TRBJ2-3; maybe TRBD1 (6 bases). The CDR3 extends over 16 amino acids. V was trimmed by 5 bases and J by 2 bases, leaving 17 bases between them. Germline lookup yields CDR1 MDHEN and CDR2 SYDVKM.

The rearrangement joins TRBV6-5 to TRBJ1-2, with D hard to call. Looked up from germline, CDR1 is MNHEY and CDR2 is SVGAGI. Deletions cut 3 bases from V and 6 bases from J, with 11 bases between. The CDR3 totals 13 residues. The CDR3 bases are TGTGCCAGCAGTTATTCGAGAATAGATGGCTACACCTTC. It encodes CASSYSRIDGYTF.

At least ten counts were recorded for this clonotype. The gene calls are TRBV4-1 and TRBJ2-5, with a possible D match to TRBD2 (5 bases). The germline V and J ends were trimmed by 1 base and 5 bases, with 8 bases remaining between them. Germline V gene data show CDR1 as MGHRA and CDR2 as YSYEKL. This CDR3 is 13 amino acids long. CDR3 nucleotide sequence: TGCGCCAGCAGCCAAGTCCCGGGGGAGACCCAGTACTTC. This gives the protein CASSQVPGETQYF.

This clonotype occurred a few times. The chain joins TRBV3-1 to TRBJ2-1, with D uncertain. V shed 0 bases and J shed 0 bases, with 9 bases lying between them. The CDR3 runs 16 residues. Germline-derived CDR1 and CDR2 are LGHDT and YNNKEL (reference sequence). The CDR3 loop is CASSQDIPSSYNEQFF. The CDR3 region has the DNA TGTGCCAGCAGCCAAGATATCCCCAGCTCCTACAATGAGCAGTTCTTC.

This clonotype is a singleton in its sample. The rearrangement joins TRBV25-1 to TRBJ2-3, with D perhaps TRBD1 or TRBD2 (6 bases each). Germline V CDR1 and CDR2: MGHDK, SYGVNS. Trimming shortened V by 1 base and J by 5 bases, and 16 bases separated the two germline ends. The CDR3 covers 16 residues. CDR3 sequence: CASSEFARGDEDTQYF. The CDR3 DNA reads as TGTGCCAGCAGTGAATTTGCGAGGGGGGACGAAGATACGCAGTATTTT. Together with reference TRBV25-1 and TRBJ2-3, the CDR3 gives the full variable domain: EADIYQTPRYLVIGTGKKITLECSQTMGHDKMYWYQQDPGMELHLIHYSYGVNSTEKGDLSSESTVSRIRTEHFPLTLESARPSHTSQYLCASSEFARGDEDTQYFGPGTRLTVL.

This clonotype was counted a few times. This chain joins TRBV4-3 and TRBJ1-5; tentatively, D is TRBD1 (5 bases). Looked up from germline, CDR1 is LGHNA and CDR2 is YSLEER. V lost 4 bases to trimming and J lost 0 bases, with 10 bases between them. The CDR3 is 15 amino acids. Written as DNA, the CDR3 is TGCGCCAGCAGCCGCGGACACAATAGCAATCAGCCCCAGCATTTT. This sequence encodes CASSRGHNSNQPQHF.

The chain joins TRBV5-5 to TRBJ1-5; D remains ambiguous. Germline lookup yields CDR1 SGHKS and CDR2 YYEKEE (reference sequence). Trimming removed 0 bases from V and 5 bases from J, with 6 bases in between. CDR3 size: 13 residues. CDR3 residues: CASSLVMHQPQHF. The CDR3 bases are TGTGCCAGCAGCTTGGTAATGCATCAGCCCCAGCATTTT.

Here the CDR3 DNA reads TGTGCCAGCAGCTTAGGGACGCTCAACAATCAGCCCCAGCATTTT. Residues: CASSLGTLNNQPQHF. The chain is built from TRBV7-2 and TRBJ1-5; D unclear. The germline gives CDR1 SGHTA, CDR2 FQGNSA. Trimming pared 1 base from V and 3 bases from J, leaving 10 bases between. There are 15 residues in the CDR3.

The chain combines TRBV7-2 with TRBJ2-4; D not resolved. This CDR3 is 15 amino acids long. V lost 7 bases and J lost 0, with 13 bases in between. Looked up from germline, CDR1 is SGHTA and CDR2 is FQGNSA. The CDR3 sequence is CASNPPDVAKNIQYF. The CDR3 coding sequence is TGTGCCAGCAACCCCCCGGATGTAGCCAAAAACATTCAGTACTTC.

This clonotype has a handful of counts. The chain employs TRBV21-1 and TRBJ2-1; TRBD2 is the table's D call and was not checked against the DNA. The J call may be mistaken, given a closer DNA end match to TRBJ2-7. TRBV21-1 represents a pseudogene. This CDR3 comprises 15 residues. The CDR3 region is CASRSTSGGSYEQYF. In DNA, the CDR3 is TGTGCCAGCAGATCGACTAGCGGGGGTTCCTACGAGCAGTACTTC.